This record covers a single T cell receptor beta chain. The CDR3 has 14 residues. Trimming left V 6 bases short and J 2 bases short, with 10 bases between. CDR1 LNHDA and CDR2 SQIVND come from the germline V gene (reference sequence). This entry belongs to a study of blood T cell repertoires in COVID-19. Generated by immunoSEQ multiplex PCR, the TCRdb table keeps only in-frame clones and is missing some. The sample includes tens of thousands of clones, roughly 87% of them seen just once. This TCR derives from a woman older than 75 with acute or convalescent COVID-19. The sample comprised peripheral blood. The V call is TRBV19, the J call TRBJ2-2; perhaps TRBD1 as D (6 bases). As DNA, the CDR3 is TGTGCCAGTAGGATGGACAGAAACACCGGGGAGCTGTTTTTT. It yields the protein CASRMDRNTGELFF.